This T cell receptor beta chain is from a study of identifying expanded T cells in peripheral blood. The study's findings and limits: Clone count variance between approximately two-week samples rose with total template count.

Comments on this clone: Its target is unknown.

V gave up 6 bases and J gave up 3 bases; unmatched junction bases: 17. In germline, CDR1 is SGHTS, CDR2 YDEGEE. This CDR3 has 18 amino acids. Only in-frame clones appear in the TCRdb table, and some are missing; sequencing was by immunoSEQ multiplex PCR. The table shows roughly 81,000 clones, with 84% occurring only once. No infections or other immune events were documented during collection. Sequencing used blood. The TCR comes from a person aged 18 to 70 in good health. This chain connects TRBV5-8 to TRBJ2-3; 9 bases fit TRBD1. CDR3 in amino acids: CASKLEFGDRVRTDTQYF. In DNA, the CDR3 is TGTGCCAGCAAGCTTGAGTTCGGGGACAGGGTACGGACAGATACGCAGTATTTT.